This T cell receptor (beta chain) is from a study of cytomegalovirus exposure and HLA in healthy donors. This PCR relied on a set of 60 Vbeta primers and 13 Jbeta primers. Assay: immunoSEQ multiplex PCR; the TCRdb copy retains only in-frame clones and omits some. The repertoire table contains some 110,000 clones. The CDR3 extends over 13 amino acids. In germline, CDR1 is SGHNT, CDR2 YYREEE (reference sequence). V lost 4 bases to trimming and J lost 3 bases; unmatched junction nucleotides: 2. The chain joins TRBV5-4 to TRBJ2-7, with 9 bases lining up with TRBD2. The sample was PBMCs. This sequence was found in a man between 40 and 49 years old in good health and CMV-seropositive. The CDR3 here is CASSPSGNYEQYF. The DNA of the CDR3 is TGTGCCAGCAGCCCTAGCGGGAACTACGAGCAGTACTTC.